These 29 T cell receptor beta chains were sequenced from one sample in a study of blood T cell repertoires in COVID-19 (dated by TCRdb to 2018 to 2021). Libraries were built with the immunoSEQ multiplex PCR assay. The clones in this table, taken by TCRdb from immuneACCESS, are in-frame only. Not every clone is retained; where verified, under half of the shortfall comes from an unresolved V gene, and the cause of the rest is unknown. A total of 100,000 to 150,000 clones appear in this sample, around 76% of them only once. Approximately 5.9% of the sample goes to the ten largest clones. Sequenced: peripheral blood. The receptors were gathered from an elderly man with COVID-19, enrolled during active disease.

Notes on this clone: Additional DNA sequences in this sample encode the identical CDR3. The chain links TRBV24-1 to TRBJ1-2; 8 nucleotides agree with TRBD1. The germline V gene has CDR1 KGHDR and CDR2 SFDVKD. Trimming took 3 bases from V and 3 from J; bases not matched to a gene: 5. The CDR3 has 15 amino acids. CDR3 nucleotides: TGTGCCACCAGTGATCCCACAGGGGGTGACTATGGCTACACCTTC. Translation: CATSDPTGGDYGYTF.

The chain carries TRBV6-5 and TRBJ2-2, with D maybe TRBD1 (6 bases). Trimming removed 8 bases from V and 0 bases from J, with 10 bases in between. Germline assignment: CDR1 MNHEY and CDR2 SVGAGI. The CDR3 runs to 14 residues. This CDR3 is CASGQGPNTGELFF. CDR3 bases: TGTGCCAGCGGTCAGGGGCCGAACACCGGGGAGCTGTTTTTT.

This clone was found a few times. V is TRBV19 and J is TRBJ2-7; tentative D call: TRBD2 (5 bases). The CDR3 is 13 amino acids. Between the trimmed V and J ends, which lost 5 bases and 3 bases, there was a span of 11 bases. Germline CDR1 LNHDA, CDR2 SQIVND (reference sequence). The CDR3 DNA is TGTGCCAGTAGTCCCCGGGGAGTCTACGAGCAGTACTTC. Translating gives CASSPRGVYEQYF.

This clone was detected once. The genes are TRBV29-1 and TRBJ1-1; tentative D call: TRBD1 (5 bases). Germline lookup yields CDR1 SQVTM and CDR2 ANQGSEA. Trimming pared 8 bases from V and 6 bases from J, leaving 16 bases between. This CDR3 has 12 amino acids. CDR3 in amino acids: CSSLGEGAEAFF. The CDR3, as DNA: TGCAGCTCCTTAGGGGAAGGAGCTGAAGCTTTCTTT. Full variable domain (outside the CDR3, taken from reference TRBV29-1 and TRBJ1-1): SAVISQKPSRDICQRGTSLTIQCQVDSQVTMMFWYRQQPGQSLTLIATANQGSEATYESGFVIDKFPISRPNLTFSTLTVSNMSPEDSSIYLCSSLGEGAEAFFGQGTRLTVV.

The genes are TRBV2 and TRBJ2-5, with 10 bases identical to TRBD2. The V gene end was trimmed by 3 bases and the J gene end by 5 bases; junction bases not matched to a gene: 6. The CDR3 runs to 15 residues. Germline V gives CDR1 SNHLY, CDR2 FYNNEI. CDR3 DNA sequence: TGTGCCAGCAGTGATCTAGCGGGAGCGGTGGAGACCCAGTACTTC. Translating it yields CASSDLAGAVETQYF. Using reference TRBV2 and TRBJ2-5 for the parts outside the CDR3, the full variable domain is EPEVTQTPSHQVTQMGQEVILRCVPISNHLYFYWYRQILGQKVEFLVSFYNNEISEKSEIFDDQFSVERPDGSNFTLKIRSTKLEDSAMYFCASSDLAGAVETQYFGPGTRLLVL.

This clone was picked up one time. The CDR3 DNA reads as TGTGCCAGCAACCAGCGGGGGGTCCTTTACGAGCAGTACTTC. Protein product: CASNQRGVLYEQYF. The chain recombines TRBV28 with TRBJ2-7, with 9 bases aligning to TRBD2. The germline CDR1 and CDR2 sequences are MDHEN and SYDVKM. The CDR3 has 14 residues. V lost 7 bases and J lost 4; bases outside the gene matches: 8.

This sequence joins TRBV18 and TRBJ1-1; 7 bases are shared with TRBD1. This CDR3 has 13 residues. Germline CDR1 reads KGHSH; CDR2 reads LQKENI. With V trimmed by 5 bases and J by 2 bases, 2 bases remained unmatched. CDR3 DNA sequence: TGTGCCAGCTCAAGACAGGGTAACACTGAAGCTTTCTTT. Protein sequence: CASSRQGNTEAFF.

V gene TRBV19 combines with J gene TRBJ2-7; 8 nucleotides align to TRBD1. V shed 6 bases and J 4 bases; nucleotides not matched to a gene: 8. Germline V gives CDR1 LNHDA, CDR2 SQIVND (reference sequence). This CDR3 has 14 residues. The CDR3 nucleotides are TGTGCCAGTAGCAAGGACAGGGTAATGTACGAGCAGTACTTC. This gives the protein CASSKDRVMYEQYF.

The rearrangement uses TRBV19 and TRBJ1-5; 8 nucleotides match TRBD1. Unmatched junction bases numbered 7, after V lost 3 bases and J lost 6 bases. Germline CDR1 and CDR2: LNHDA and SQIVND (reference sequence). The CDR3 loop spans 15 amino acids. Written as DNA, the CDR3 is TGTGCCAGTAGTATGGGGCCGACAGGGGTTCAGCCCCAGCATTTT. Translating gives CASSMGPTGVQPQHF.

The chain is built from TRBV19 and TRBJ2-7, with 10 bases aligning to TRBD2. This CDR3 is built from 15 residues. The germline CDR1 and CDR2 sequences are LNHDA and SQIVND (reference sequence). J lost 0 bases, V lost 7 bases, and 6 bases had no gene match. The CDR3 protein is CASKASGSVSYEQYF. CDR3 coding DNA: TGTGCCAGTAAGGCTAGCGGGAGTGTCTCCTACGAGCAGTACTTC.

The CDR3 bases are TGTGCCAGCAGTGAAAACAGGGGCTATGGCTACACCTTC. The encoded protein is CASSENRGYGYTF. The chain joins TRBV6-1 to TRBJ1-2; 7 nucleotides line up with TRBD1. CDR3 length: 13 residues. Germline V gene lookup returns CDR1 MNHNS and CDR2 SASEGT. V dropped 2 bases and J dropped 4; count of bases not matched to a gene: 1.

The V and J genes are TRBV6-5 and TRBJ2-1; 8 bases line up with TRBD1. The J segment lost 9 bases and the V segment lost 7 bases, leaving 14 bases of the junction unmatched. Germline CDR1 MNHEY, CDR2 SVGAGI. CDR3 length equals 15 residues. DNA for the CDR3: TGTGCCAGCAATCCCGACAGGGGCAGGGCAAGTGAGCAGTTCTTC. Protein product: CASNPDRGRASEQFF.

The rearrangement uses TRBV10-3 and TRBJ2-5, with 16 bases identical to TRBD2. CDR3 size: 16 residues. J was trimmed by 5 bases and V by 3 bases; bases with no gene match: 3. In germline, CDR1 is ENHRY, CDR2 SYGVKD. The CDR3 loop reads CAISEGTSGRDETQYF. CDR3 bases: TGTGCCATCAGTGAAGGGACTAGCGGGAGGGACGAGACCCAGTACTTC.

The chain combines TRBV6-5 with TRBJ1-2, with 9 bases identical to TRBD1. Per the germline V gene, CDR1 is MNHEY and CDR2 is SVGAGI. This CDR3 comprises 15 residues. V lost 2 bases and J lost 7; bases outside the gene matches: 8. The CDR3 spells CASSYVRDRVTGYTF. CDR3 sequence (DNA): TGTGCCAGCAGTTACGTAAGGGACAGGGTTACTGGCTACACCTTC.

This CDR3 is CASSLAVGSEQYF. CDR3 bases: TGTGCCAGCAGTTTGGCCGTGGGGAGCGAGCAGTACTTC. This chain connects TRBV6-5 to TRBJ2-7; D is perhaps TRBD2 (5 bases). The V gene lost 4 bases and the J gene lost 6 bases, with 13 bases spanning the gap. The CDR3 is 13 amino acids. CDR1 and CDR2 from the germline V gene are MNHEY and SVGAGI.

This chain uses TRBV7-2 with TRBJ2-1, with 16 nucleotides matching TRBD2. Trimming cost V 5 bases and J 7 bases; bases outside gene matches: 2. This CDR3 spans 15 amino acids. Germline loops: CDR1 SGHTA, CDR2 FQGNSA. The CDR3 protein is CASSRGLAGGNEQFF. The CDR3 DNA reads TGTGCCAGCAGCAGGGGACTAGCGGGAGGGAATGAGCAGTTCTTC.

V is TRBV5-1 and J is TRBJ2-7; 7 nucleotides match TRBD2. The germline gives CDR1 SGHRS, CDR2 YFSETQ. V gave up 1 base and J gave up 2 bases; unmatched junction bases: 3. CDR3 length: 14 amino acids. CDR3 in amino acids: CASSLSSGTYEQYF. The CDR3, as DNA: TGCGCCAGCAGCTTGTCTAGCGGAACCTACGAGCAGTACTTC.

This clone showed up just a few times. For the CDR3, the DNA is TGTGCCAGCAGTGCGGACAGGGGCACAGATACGCAGTATTTT. Protein sequence: CASSADRGTDTQYF. The rearrangement joins TRBV2 to TRBJ2-3; 8 positions agree with TRBD1. The CDR3 covers 14 residues. Germline V lookup: CDR1 SNHLY, CDR2 FYNNEI. After removal of 4 bases from V and 1 base from J, the junction contained 1 base not matched to a gene.

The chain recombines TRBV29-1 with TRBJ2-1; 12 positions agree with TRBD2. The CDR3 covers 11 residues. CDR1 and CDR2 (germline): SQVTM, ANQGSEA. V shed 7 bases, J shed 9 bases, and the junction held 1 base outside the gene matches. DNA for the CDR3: TGCAGCGGGACTAGCGGGACTGAGCAGTTCTTC. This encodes CSGTSGTEQFF.

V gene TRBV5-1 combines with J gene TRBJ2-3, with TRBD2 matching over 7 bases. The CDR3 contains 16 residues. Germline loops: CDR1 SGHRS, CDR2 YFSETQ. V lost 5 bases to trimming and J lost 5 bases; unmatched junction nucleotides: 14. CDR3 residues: CASRINSGTGGDTQYF. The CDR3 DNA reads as TGCGCCAGCAGAATAAATTCCGGGACGGGAGGAGATACGCAGTATTTT.

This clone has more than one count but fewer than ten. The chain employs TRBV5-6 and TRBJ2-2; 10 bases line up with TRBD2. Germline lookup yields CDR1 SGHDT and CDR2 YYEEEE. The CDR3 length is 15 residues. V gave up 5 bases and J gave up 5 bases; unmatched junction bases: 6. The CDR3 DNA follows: TGTGCCAGCAGGCCAGCGGGAGGGTCTACCGGGGAGCTGTTTTTT. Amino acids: CASRPAGGSTGELFF. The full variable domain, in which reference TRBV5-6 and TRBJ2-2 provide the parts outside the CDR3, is DAGVTQSPTHLIKTRGQQVTLRCSPKSGHDTVSWYQQALGQGPQFIFQYYEEEERQRGNFPDRFSGHQFPNYSSELNVNALLLGDSALYLCASRPAGGSTGELFFGEGSRLTVL.

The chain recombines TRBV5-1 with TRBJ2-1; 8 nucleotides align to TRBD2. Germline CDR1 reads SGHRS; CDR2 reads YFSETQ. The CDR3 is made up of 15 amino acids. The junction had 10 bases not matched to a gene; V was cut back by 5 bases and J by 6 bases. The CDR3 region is CASSQPGLGANEQFF. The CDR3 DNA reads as TGCGCCAGCAGTCAACCGGGACTAGGGGCCAATGAGCAGTTCTTC.

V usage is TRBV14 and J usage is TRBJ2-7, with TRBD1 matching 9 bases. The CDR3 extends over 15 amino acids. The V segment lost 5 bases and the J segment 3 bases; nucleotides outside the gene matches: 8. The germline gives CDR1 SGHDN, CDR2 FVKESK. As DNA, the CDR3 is TGTGCCAGCAGCGCTCCCGGGACAGGGTTCTACGAGCAGTACTTC. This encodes CASSAPGTGFYEQYF.

DNA for the CDR3: TGTGCCAGCATCCGGGACAGAGGTAAAGGGAACACTGAAGCTTTCTTT. This gives the protein CASIRDRGKGNTEAFF. The J gene is TRBJ1-1, the V gene TRBV27, with 7 bases matching TRBD1. Trimming took 7 bases from V and 1 from J; bases not matched to a gene: 12. Germline-derived CDR1 and CDR2 are MNHEY and SMNVEV (reference sequence). This CDR3 comprises 16 residues.

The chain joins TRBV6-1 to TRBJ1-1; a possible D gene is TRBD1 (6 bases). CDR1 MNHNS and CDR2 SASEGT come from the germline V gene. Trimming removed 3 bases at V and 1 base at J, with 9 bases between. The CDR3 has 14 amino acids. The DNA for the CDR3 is TGTGCCAGCAGTGAGGGGGCAGGGAACACTGAAGCTTTCTTT. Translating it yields CASSEGAGNTEAFF.

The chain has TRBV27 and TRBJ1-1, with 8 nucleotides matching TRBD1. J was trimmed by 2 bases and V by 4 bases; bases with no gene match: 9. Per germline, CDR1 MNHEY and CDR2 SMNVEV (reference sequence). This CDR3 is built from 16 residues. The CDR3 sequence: CASSSLGQGRNTEAFF. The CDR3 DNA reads TGTGCCAGCAGTTCCCTTGGACAGGGCCGAAACACTGAAGCTTTCTTT.

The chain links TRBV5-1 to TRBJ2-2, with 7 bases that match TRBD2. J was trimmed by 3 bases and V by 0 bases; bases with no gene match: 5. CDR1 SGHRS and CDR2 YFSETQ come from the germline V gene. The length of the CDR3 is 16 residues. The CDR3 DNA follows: TGCGCCAGCAGCTTGGTCGGGAGGTTTTACACCGGGGAGCTGTTTTTT. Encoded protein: CASSLVGRFYTGELFF.

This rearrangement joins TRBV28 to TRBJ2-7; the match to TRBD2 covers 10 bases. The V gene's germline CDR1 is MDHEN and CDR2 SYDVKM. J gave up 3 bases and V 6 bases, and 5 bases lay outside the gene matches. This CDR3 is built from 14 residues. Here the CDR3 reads CASRRTSGIYEQYF. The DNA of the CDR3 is TGTGCCAGCAGACGGACTAGCGGTATCTACGAGCAGTACTTC.

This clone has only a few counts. The CDR3 region has the DNA TGTGCCAGCAGCTTGGGAGCTCCGCAAATCGAGCAGTACTTC. This sequence encodes CASSLGAPQIEQYF. This chain links TRBV5-6 with TRBJ2-7, with no clear D. Trimming removed 0 bases from V and 6 bases from J, with 13 bases in between. Germline V gives CDR1 SGHDT, CDR2 YYEEEE. CDR3 length: 14 amino acids.